The subject of this entry is one T cell receptor beta chain. Antigen: not known. Sequencing used immunoSEQ multiplex PCR; TCRdb keeps in-frame clones, though not all of them. The table has approximately 33,000 clones, about 80% seen once. The data were obtained in a study of graft-versus-host responses after intestinal transplantation. The CDR3 totals 15 residues. V lost 6 bases to trimming and J lost 4 bases, with 16 bases between them. CDR1 LNHNV and CDR2 YYDKDF come from the germline V gene (reference sequence). The sample in question was unstimulated CD8+ T cells sorted from spleen or lymph node cells, obtained before intestinal transplant. This chain joins TRBV15 and TRBJ1-5, with a weak D call TRBD1 (6 bases). This clonotype originated in a human donor who received an intestinal transplant. CDR3 loop: CATRPDSNKNQPQHF. For the CDR3, the DNA is TGTGCCACCAGACCGGACAGCAACAAGAATCAGCCCCAGCATTTT.